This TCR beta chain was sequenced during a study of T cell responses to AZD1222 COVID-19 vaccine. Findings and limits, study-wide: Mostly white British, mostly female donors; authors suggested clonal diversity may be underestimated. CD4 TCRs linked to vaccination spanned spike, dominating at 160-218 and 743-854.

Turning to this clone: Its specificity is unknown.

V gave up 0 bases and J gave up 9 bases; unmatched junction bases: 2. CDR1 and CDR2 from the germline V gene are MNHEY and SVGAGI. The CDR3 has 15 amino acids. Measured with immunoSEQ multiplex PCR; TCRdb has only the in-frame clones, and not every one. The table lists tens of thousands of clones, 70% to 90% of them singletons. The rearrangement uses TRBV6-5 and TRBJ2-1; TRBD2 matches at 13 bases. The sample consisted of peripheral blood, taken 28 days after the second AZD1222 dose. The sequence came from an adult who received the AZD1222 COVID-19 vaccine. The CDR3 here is CASSYSGLAGVEQFF. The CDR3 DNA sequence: TGTGCCAGCAGTTACTCCGGACTAGCGGGGGTTGAGCAGTTCTTC.